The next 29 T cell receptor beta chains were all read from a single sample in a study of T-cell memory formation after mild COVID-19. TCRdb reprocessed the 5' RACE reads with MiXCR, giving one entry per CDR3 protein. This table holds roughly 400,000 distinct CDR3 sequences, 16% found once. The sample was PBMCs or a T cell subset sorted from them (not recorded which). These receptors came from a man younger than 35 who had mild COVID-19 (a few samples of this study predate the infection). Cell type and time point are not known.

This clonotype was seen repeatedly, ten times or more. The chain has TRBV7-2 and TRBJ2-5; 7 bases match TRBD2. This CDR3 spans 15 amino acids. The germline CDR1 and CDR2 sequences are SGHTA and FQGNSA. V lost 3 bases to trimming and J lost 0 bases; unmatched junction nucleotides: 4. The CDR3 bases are TGTGCCAGCAGCTTTCGGCTAGCGGACCAAGAGACCCAGTACTTC. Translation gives CASSFRLADQETQYF. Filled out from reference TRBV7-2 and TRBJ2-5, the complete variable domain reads GAGVSQSPSNKVTEKGKDVELRCDPISGHTALYWYRQSLGQGLEFLIYFQGNSAPDKSGLPSDRFSAERTGGSVSTLTIQRTQQEDSAVYLCASSFRLADQETQYFGPGTRLLVL.

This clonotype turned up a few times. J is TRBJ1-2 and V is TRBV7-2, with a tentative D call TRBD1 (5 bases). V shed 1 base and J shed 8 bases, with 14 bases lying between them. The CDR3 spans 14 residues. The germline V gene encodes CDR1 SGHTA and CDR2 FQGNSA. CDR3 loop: CASSLERGTRGYTF. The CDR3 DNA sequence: TGTGCCAGCAGCTTAGAAAGGGGAACAAGAGGCTACACCTTC. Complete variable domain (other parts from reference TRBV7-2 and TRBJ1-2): GAGVSQSPSNKVTEKGKDVELRCDPISGHTALYWYRQSLGQGLEFLIYFQGNSAPDKSGLPSDRFSAERTGGSVSTLTIQRTQQEDSAVYLCASSLERGTRGYTFGSGTRLTVV.

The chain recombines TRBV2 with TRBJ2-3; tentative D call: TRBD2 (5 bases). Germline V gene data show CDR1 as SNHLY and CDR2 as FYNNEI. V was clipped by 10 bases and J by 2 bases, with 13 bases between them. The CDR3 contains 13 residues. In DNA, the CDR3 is TGTGCCATCGCAGCGGAGTACACAGATACGCAGTATTTT. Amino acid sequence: CAIAAEYTDTQYF.

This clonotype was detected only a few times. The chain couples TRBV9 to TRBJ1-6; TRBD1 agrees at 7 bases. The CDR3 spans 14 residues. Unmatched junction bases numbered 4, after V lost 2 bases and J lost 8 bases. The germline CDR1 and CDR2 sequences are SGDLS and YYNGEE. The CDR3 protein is CASSVTGFDSPLHF. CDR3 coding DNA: TGTGCCAGCAGCGTGACAGGGTTCGATTCACCCCTCCACTTT.

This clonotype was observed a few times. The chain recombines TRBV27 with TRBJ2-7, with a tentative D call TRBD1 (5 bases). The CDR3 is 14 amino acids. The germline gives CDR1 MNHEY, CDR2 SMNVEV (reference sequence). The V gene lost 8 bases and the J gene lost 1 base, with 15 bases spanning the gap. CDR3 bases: TGTGCCAGCGCACAGGACGGCTATTCCTACGAGCAGTACTTC. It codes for CASAQDGYSYEQYF.

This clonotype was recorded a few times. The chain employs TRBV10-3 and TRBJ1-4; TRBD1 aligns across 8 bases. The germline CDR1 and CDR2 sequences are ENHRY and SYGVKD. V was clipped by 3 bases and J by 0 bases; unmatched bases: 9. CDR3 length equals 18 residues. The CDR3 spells CAISDGGTGDATNEKLFF. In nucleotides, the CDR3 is TGTGCCATCAGTGATGGAGGGACAGGTGATGCAACTAATGAAAAACTGTTTTTT.

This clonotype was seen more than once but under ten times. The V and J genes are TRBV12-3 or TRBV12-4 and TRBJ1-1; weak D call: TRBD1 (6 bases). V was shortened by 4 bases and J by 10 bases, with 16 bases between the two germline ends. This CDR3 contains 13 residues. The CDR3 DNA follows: TGTGCCAGCAGTTGGAGCAGGGGCGGGAGAGCTTTCTTT. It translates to CASSWSRGGRAFF.

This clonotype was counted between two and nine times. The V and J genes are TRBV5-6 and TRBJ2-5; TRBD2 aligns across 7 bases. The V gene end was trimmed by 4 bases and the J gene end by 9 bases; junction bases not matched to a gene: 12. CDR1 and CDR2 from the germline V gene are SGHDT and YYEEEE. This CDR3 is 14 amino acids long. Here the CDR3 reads CASSLGGDPGAQYF. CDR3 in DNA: TGTGCCAGCAGCCTGGGGGGGGATCCCGGAGCCCAGTACTTC. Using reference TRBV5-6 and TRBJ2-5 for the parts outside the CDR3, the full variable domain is DAGVTQSPTHLIKTRGQQVTLRCSPKSGHDTVSWYQQALGQGPQFIFQYYEEEERQRGNFPDRFSGHQFPNYSSELNVNALLLGDSALYLCASSLGGDPGAQYFGPGTRLLVL.

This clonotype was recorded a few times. The CDR3 DNA reads TGTGCCAGCAGGAGGGAAGGTAGCGAGCCCCTCTACGAGCAGTACTTC. This sequence encodes CASRREGSEPLYEQYF. This chain connects TRBV12-3 or TRBV12-4 to TRBJ2-7; tentative D call: TRBD2 (5 bases). The CDR3 runs 16 residues. The V and J ends lost 6 bases and 3 bases respectively, with 21 bases between them.

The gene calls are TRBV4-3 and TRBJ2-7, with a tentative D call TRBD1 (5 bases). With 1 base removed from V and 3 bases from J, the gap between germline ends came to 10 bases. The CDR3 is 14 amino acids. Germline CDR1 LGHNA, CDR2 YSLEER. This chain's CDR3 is CASSQVGQDYEQYF. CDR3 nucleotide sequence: TGCGCCAGCAGCCAAGTGGGGCAGGACTACGAGCAGTACTTC.

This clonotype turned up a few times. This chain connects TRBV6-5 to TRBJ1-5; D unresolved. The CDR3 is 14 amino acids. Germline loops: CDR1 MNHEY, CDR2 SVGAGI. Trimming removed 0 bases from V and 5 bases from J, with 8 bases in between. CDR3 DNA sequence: TGTGCCAGCAGTTACTCCAGTGGGGATCAGCCCCAGCATTTT. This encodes CASSYSSGDQPQHF.

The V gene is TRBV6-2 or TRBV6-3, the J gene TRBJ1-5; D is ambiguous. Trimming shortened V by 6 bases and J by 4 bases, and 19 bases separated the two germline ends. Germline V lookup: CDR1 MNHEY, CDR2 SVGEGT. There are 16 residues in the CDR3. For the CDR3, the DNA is TGTGCCAGCAGGCCCCGGGGTGAGGGAGCGAATCAGCCCCAGCATTTT. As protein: CASRPRGEGANQPQHF.

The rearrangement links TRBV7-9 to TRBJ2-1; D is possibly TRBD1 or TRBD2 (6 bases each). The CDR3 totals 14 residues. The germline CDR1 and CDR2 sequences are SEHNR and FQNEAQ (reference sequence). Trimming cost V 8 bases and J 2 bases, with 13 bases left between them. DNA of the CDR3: TGTGCCAGCTCGGGGGACATTGCCTACAATGAGCAGTTCTTC. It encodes CASSGDIAYNEQFF.

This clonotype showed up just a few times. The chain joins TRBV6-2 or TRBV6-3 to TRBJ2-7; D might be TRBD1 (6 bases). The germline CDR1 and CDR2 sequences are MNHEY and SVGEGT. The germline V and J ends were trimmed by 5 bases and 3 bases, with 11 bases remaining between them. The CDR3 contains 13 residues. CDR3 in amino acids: CASSQHRVYEQYV. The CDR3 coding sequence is TGTGCCAGCAGTCAACACAGGGTCTACGAGCAGTACGTC.

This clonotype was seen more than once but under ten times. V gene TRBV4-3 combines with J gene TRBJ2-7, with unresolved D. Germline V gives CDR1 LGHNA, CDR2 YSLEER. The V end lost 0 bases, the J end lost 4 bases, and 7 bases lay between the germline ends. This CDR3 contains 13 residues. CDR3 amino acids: CASSQDLNYEQYF. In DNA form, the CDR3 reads TGCGCCAGCAGCCAAGACTTAAATTACGAGCAGTACTTC.

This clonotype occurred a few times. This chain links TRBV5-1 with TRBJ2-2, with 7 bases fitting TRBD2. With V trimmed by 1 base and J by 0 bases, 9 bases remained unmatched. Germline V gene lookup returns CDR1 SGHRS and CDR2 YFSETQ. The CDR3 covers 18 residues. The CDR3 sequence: CASSLSLHGGANTGELFF. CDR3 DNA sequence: TGCGCCAGCAGCTTGTCCCTTCATGGGGGGGCGAACACCGGGGAGCTGTTTTTT.

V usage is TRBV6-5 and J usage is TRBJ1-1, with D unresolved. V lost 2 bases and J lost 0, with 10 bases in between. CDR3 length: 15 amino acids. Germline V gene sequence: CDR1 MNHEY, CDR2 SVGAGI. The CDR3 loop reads CASSYNRLMNTEAFF. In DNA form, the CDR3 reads TGTGCCAGCAGTTACAACCGACTTATGAACACTGAAGCTTTCTTT.

The CDR3 loop is CASSPGWTKSNQPQHF. The CDR3 bases are TGTGCCAGCTCACCAGGCTGGACAAAAAGCAATCAGCCCCAGCATTTT. The chain recombines TRBV18 with TRBJ1-5; D is possibly TRBD1 (5 bases). The CDR3 totals 16 residues. V lost 2 bases, J lost 1 base, and 12 bases lay in between. Per germline, CDR1 KGHSH and CDR2 LQKENI.

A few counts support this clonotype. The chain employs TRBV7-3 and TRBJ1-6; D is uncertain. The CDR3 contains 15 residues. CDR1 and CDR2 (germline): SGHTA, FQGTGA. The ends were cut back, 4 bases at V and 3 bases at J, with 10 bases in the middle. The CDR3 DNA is TGTGCCAGCAGCTACTCCGGGATCTATAATTCACCCCTCCACTTT. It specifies CASSYSGIYNSPLHF.

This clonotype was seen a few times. CDR3 DNA: TGTGCCAGTAGTAGCGATTCTAGCGGGGGCTACGAGCAGTACTTC. The encoded protein is CASSSDSSGGYEQYF. V and J are TRBV19 and TRBJ2-7, with TRBD2 identical over 10 bases. Germline CDR1 and CDR2: LNHDA and SQIVND (reference sequence). The CDR3 runs to 15 residues. Trimming removed 4 bases from V and 3 bases from J; junction bases left unmatched: 6.

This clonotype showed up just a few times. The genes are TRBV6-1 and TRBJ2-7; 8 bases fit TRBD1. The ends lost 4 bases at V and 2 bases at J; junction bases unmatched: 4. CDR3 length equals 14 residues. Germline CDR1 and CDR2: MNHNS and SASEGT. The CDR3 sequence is CASSGPGQAYEQYF. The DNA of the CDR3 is TGTGCCAGCAGTGGTCCGGGACAGGCCTACGAGCAGTACTTC.

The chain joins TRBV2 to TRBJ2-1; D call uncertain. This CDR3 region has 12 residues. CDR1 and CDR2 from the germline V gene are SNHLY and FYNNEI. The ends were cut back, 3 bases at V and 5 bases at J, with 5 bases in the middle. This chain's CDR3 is CASSDDNNEQFF. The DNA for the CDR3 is TGTGCCAGCAGTGATGATAACAATGAGCAGTTCTTC.

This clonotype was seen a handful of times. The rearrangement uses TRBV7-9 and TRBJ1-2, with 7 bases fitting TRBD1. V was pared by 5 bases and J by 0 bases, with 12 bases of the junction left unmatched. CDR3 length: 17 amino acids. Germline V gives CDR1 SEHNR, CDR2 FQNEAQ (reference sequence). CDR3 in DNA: TGTGCCAGCAGCGCCATAAGGGACAGATCAGCTAACTATGGCTACACCTTC. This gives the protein CASSAIRDRSANYGYTF.

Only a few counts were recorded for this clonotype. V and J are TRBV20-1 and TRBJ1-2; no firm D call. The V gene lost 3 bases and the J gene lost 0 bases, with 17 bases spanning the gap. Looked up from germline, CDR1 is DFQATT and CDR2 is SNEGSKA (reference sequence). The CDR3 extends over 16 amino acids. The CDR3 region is CSASKTSVNPNYGYTF. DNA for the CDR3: TGCAGTGCTAGTAAGACTTCGGTAAATCCTAACTATGGCTACACCTTC.

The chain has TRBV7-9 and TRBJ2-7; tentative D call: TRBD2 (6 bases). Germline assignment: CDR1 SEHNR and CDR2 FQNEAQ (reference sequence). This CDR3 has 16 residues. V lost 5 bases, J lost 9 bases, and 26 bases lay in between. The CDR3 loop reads CASSLPLSPAGSGQYF. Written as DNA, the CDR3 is TGTGCCAGCAGCCTCCCCCTTAGCCCGGCGGGATCTGGGCAGTACTTC.

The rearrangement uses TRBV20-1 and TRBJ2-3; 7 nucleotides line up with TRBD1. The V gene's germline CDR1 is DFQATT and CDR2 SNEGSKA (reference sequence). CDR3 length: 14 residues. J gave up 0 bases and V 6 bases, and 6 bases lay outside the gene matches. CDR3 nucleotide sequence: TGCAGTGCGGGGACAGAAACGAGCACAGATACGCAGTATTTT. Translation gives CSAGTETSTDTQYF.

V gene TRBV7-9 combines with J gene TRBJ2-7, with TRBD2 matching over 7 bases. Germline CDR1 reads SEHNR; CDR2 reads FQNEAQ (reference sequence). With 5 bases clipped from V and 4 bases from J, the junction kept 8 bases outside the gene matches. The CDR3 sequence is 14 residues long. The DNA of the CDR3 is TGTGCCAGCAGCCCTCGGGGGGACGCGTACGAGCAGTACGTC. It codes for CASSPRGDAYEQYV.

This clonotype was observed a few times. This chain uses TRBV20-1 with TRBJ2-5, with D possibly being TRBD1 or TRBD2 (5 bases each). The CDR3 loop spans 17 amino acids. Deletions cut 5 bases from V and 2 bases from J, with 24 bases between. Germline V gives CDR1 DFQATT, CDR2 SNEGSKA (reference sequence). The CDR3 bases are TGCAGTGCTGAGCCTCCTTTTTCTCGGGACGGACAAGAGACCCAGTACTTC. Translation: CSAEPPFSRDGQETQYF.

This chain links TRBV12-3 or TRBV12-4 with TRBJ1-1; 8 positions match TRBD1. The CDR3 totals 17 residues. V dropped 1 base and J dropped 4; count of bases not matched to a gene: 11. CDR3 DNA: TGTGCCAGCAGTTTAGGGACAGGGAGGGTGGTAGGCACTGAAGCTTTCTTT. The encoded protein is CASSLGTGRVVGTEAFF.